The 27 T cell receptor beta chains below all came from one sample that was sequenced in a study of T-cell reconstitution after alpha-beta-depleted transplantation in children. The TCRbeta library incorporated unique molecular identifiers. TCRdb reprocessed the PCR reads with MiXCR, giving one entry per CDR3 protein. The table records 350,000 to 500,000 distinct CDR3 sequences, around 46% of them present only once. This material consisted of PBMCs, taken before TCRalphabeta/CD19-depleted stem cell transplant. The receptors originated from a girl aged 2 to 10 with aplastic anemia, due to receive a stem cell transplant.

This clonotype has at least ten counts. The chain is built from TRBV29-1 and TRBJ2-1; 7 positions match TRBD2. Germline V CDR1 and CDR2: SQVTM, ANQGSEA. J was trimmed by 4 bases and V by 8 bases; bases with no gene match: 5. CDR3 length: 12 amino acids. DNA for the CDR3: TGCAGCCTCACCGGGGGGTACAATGAGCAGTTCTTC. It codes for CSLTGGYNEQFF.

This clonotype was recorded a few times. The J gene is TRBJ2-7, the V gene TRBV20-1; the D gene is possibly TRBD2 (6 bases). The CDR3 contains 17 residues. Trimming removed 1 base from V and 0 bases from J, with 19 bases in between. Germline V gene lookup returns CDR1 DFQATT and CDR2 SNEGSKA (reference sequence). The CDR3, as DNA: TGCAGTGCTAGAGGCGAAATTCTAGCGTACCGCTCCTACGAGCAGTACTTC. Translation gives CSARGEILAYRSYEQYF.

This clonotype turned up a few times. The V call is TRBV14, the J call TRBJ2-7; no definite D call. The CDR3 runs 15 residues. Trimming removed 0 bases at V and 2 bases at J, with 11 bases between. The germline V gene encodes CDR1 SGHDN and CDR2 FVKESK. The CDR3 region has the DNA TGTGCCAGCAGCCAAGATCGCGGATTTCCCTACGAGCAGTACTTC. Its translation is CASSQDRGFPYEQYF.

The genes are TRBV6-5 and TRBJ2-5; 9 bases line up with TRBD2. CDR3 size: 16 residues. V trimming: 0 bases; J trimming: 3 bases; junction bases outside the gene matches: 5. In germline, CDR1 is MNHEY, CDR2 SVGAGI. This CDR3 is CASSYSTGGGEETQYF. CDR3 nucleotides: TGTGCCAGCAGTTACTCGACAGGCGGGGGGGAAGAGACCCAGTACTTC.

CDR3 sequence: CSAPPQGNTEAFF. The CDR3 nucleotides read TGCAGTGCACCCCCCCAGGGGAACACTGAAGCTTTCTTT. The chain joins TRBV20-1 to TRBJ1-1, with D tentatively TRBD1 (5 bases). This CDR3 comprises 13 residues. Trimming took off 6 bases at V and 1 base at J, with 12 bases between the two ends. Germline CDR1 and CDR2: DFQATT and SNEGSKA (reference sequence).

The CDR3 sequence: CASSPHMGGSQYF. The CDR3 DNA follows: TGTGCCAGCAGTCCCCATATGGGCGGGAGTCAGTACTTC. This chain links TRBV6-1 with TRBJ2-7; 7 bases agree with TRBD2. The germline V gene has CDR1 MNHNS and CDR2 SASEGT. V gave up 5 bases and J gave up 10 bases; unmatched junction bases: 11. The length of the CDR3 is 13 residues.

This clonotype was seen at least ten times. The rearrangement joins TRBV20-1 to TRBJ1-5; unclear D gene. CDR3 length: 14 residues. Trimming pared 5 bases from V and 5 bases from J, leaving 16 bases between. Germline V lookup: CDR1 DFQATT, CDR2 SNEGSKA (reference sequence). CDR3 loop: CSALSGLGYQPQHF. The CDR3, as DNA: TGCAGTGCTCTCTCCGGTCTTGGTTATCAGCCCCAGCATTTT.

This clonotype has a handful of counts. The chain links TRBV12-3 or TRBV12-4 to TRBJ2-1, with 10 nucleotides matching TRBD1. With V trimmed by 6 bases and J by 9 bases, 11 bases remained unmatched. The CDR3 runs to 15 residues. DNA of the CDR3: TGTGCCAGCAGACCAGGGACAGGGGTCTACGCTGAGCAGTTCTTC. Residues: CASRPGTGVYAEQFF.

The rearrangement joins TRBV6-1 to TRBJ2-3, with 13 bases that match TRBD2. Germline V gene data show CDR1 as MNHNS and CDR2 as SASEGT. The junction had 8 bases not matched to a gene; V was cut back by 8 bases and J by 6 bases. CDR3 length equals 15 residues. The CDR3 bases are TGTGCCAGCCAAATACTAGCGGGAGGGTCGGATACGCAGTATTTT. The encoded protein is CASQILAGGSDTQYF.

J is TRBJ2-7 and V is TRBV27; TRBD1 matches at 8 bases. This CDR3 contains 15 residues. CDR1 MNHEY and CDR2 SMNVEV come from the germline V gene (reference sequence). Trimming cost V 3 bases and J 3 bases; bases outside gene matches: 7. The CDR3 region has the DNA TGTGCCAGCAGTTTTGTCCTCGGACAGGGCTACGAGCAGTACTTC. Encoded protein: CASSFVLGQGYEQYF.

This clonotype appeared once. The chain employs TRBV3-1 and TRBJ2-3; D not certain. Germline-derived CDR1 and CDR2 are LGHDT and YNNKEL (reference sequence). V lost 4 bases, J lost 5 bases, and 10 bases lay in between. CDR3 length equals 13 residues. CDR3 region: CASSLRRQDTQYF. The CDR3 nucleotides read TGTGCCAGCAGCCTACGACGTCAAGATACGCAGTATTTT.

This clonotype was counted a few times. This could be a read error, since a much larger clone is one nucleotide away. The chain carries TRBV2 and TRBJ2-7; no clear D. The CDR3 runs to 11 residues. Germline lookup yields CDR1 SNHLY and CDR2 FYNNEI. Between the trimmed V and J ends, which lost 5 bases and 3 bases, there was a span of 5 bases. The CDR3 sequence: CASSQIYEQYF. The CDR3 region has the DNA TGTGCCAGCAGTCAGATCTACGAGCAGTACTTC.

This clonotype was observed at least ten times. The gene calls are TRBV7-2 and TRBJ2-1; 11 bases are a match to TRBD2. The germline V gene encodes CDR1 SGHTA and CDR2 FQGNSA. The CDR3 contains 15 residues. The ends lost 5 bases at V and 4 bases at J; junction bases unmatched: 4. CDR3 region: CASSPTSGSYNEQFF. CDR3 coding DNA: TGTGCCAGCAGCCCAACTAGCGGGAGTTACAATGAGCAGTTCTTC.

The CDR3 protein is CAWGPDTEAFF. The CDR3 nucleotides read TGTGCCTGGGGGCCCGACACTGAAGCTTTCTTT. The chain uses TRBV30 and TRBJ1-1; no definite D call. V gave up 5 bases and J gave up 3 bases, with 7 bases separating them. The CDR3 runs 11 residues. CDR1 and CDR2 from the germline V gene are GTSNPN and SVGIG (reference sequence).

V usage is TRBV20-1 and J usage is TRBJ2-3, with 16 bases matching TRBD2. CDR3 size: 16 residues. J lost 4 bases, V lost 5 bases, and 6 bases had no gene match. Germline values: CDR1 DFQATT, CDR2 SNEGSKA (reference sequence). CDR3 loop: CSAGTSGRGGPDTQYF. The CDR3 bases are TGCAGTGCTGGGACTAGCGGGAGGGGAGGCCCAGATACGCAGTATTTT.

This clonotype appeared a few times. V and J are TRBV28 and TRBJ2-2; 7 nucleotides match TRBD1. From germline, CDR1 is MDHEN and CDR2 SYDVKM. V shed 4 bases, J shed 1 base, and the junction held 0 bases outside the gene matches. The CDR3 is 14 amino acids. CDR3 protein: CASSWTGNTGELFF. The DNA of the CDR3 is TGTGCCAGCAGTTGGACAGGGAACACCGGGGAGCTGTTTTTT.

The chain recombines TRBV5-6 with TRBJ2-7; possible D gene TRBD2, 6 bases. The ends were cut back, 0 bases at V and 2 bases at J, with 12 bases in the middle. CDR1 and CDR2 from the germline V gene are SGHDT and YYEEEE. CDR3 length: 15 amino acids. CDR3 sequence (DNA): TGTGCCAGCAGCTTGGACGGGGGACCAACCTACGAGCAGTACTTC. Its translation is CASSLDGGPTYEQYF.

There are a few counts of this clonotype. The CDR3 DNA follows: TGCGCCAGCAGCAACGGGGGGGGACTTCTATACAATGAGCAGTTCTTC. The encoded protein is CASSNGGGLLYNEQFF. This chain links TRBV5-1 with TRBJ2-1; TRBD2 aligns across 8 bases. The V gene end was trimmed by 4 bases and the J gene end by 4 bases; junction bases not matched to a gene: 10. This CDR3 contains 16 residues. Germline loops: CDR1 SGHRS, CDR2 YFSETQ.

This clonotype occurred many times. The chain has TRBV12-3 or TRBV12-4 and TRBJ1-2; maybe TRBD1 (5 bases). V was cut by 5 bases and J by 1 base, with 14 bases left in between. CDR3 length: 15 residues. Here the CDR3 DNA reads TGTGCCAGCAGTCCACCCGGGACGATTAACTATGGCTACACCTTC. Translation gives CASSPPGTINYGYTF.

This clonotype came up once. A single base separates this from a much larger clone, so it may be a read error. The V call is TRBV6-1, the J call TRBJ2-7, with D unresolved. The germline V gene has CDR1 MNHNS and CDR2 SASEGT. V shed 0 bases and J shed 3 bases, with 6 bases lying between them. There are 13 residues in the CDR3. CDR3 DNA: TGTGCCAGCAGTGAAGCCCACTGCTACGAGCAGTACTTC. Translation gives CASSEAHCYEQYF.

CDR3 sequence reads: CASSFAPGNTIYF. The DNA of the CDR3 is TGTGCCAGCAGCTTCGCTCCTGGAAACACCATATATTTT. The V gene is TRBV7-2, the J gene TRBJ1-3; no clear D. The V end was cut by 3 bases, the J end by 2 bases, with 5 bases between. CDR3 length equals 13 residues. Germline CDR1 and CDR2: SGHTA and FQGNSA.

The chain uses TRBV6-5 and TRBJ1-5, with a tentative D call TRBD1 (5 bases). This CDR3 contains 15 residues. Deletions cut 6 bases from V and 0 bases from J, with 12 bases between. CDR1 and CDR2 from the germline V gene are MNHEY and SVGAGI. The CDR3 nucleotides are TGTGCCAGCAGATTAGACAGCTATAGCAATCAGCCCCAGCATTTT. Amino acids: CASRLDSYSNQPQHF.

This clonotype occurred a few times. The J gene is TRBJ2-7, the V gene TRBV20-1; 8 bases agree with TRBD1. The CDR3 is 16 amino acids. The V segment lost 0 bases and the J segment 4 bases; nucleotides outside the gene matches: 11. Germline lookup yields CDR1 DFQATT and CDR2 SNEGSKA (reference sequence). This chain's CDR3 is CSARDAWTGSGYEQYF. DNA for the CDR3: TGCAGTGCTAGAGATGCCTGGACAGGGTCTGGGTACGAGCAGTACTTC.

The CDR3 DNA is TGTGCCAGCTCACCGCTGACTAGCGGGGTACGCACAGATACGCAGTATTTT. Protein product: CASSPLTSGVRTDTQYF. The rearrangement uses TRBV18 and TRBJ2-3; 11 positions agree with TRBD2. This CDR3 is built from 17 residues. V shed 3 bases and J 1 base; nucleotides not matched to a gene: 6. Germline CDR1 reads KGHSH; CDR2 reads LQKENI.

The sample holds many counts of this clonotype. The rearrangement links TRBV5-1 to TRBJ2-1; either TRBD1 or TRBD2 may supply D (5 bases each). Germline CDR1 SGHRS, CDR2 YFSETQ. The CDR3 is 11 amino acids. The ends were cut back, 0 bases at V and 16 bases at J, with 11 bases in the middle. The CDR3 region has the DNA TGCGCCAGCAGCTTGGCAGGGAGAGAATTCTTC. The encoded protein is CASSLAGREFF.

The chain employs TRBV5-1 and TRBJ2-5; possibly TRBD2 for D (5 bases). Germline-derived CDR1 and CDR2 are SGHRS and YFSETQ. The V end lost 5 bases, the J end lost 5 bases, and 13 bases lay between the germline ends. There are 13 residues in the CDR3. The CDR3 DNA reads TGCGCCAGCAGACGGGGAACGGGCGAGACCCAGTACTTC. Protein product: CASRRGTGETQYF. The entire variable domain, with the rest obtained from reference TRBV5-1 and TRBJ2-5, is as follows: KAGVTQTPRYLIKTRGQQVTLSCSPISGHRSVSWYQQTPGQGLQFLFEYFSETQRNKGNFPGRFSGRQFSNSRSEMNVSTLELGDSALYLCASRRGTGETQYFGPGTRLLVL.

At least ten counts were recorded for this clonotype. The chain carries TRBV20-1 and TRBJ2-1; perhaps D is TRBD1 or TRBD2 (5 bases each). Per the germline V gene, CDR1 is DFQATT and CDR2 is SNEGSKA (reference sequence). The germline V and J ends were trimmed by 1 base and 6 bases, with 16 bases remaining between them. The CDR3 sequence is 15 residues long. CDR3 amino acids: CSARGIGTNLNEQFF. The CDR3 DNA reads TGCAGTGCTAGAGGTATCGGGACCAACCTCAATGAGCAGTTCTTC.